These 20 T cell receptor beta chains originate from one sample sequenced in a study of Ad26.COV2.S vaccination and SARS-CoV-2 variants. Here immunoSEQ multiplex PCR was the method, and the copy in TCRdb shows in-frame clones only, minus some. Of about 480,000 clones listed, roughly 87% are singletons. Stated treatment: some 20 received Ad26.COV2.S at low or high dose, single or two shots; roughly five received placebo; per-sample allocation not given. At day 63 after the first vaccine or placebo injection, samples were drawn. The input for sequencing was peripheral blood, taken in a trial of Ad26.COV2.S vaccine versus placebo. These receptors originate from a person aged 18-60 years who received the Ad26.COV2.S COVID-19 vaccine or a placebo.

A remark on this clone: This sample includes further DNA sequences coding for the same CDR3. The chain has TRBV2 and TRBJ2-1, with TRBD2 matching 13 bases. The germline V gene encodes CDR1 SNHLY and CDR2 FYNNEI. The length of the CDR3 is 14 residues. The ends lost 4 bases at V and 9 bases at J; junction bases unmatched: 3. CDR3 sequence reads: CASSGTSGRGEQFF. The CDR3 DNA reads as TGTGCCAGCAGTGGGACTAGCGGGAGAGGTGAGCAGTTCTTC.

The rearrangement uses TRBV4-2 and TRBJ2-5; 7 positions match TRBD2. The junction had 9 bases not matched to a gene; V was cut back by 3 bases and J by 2 bases. This CDR3 is built from 16 residues. CDR1 and CDR2 from the germline V gene are LGHNA and YNFKEQ. DNA of the CDR3: TGTGCCAGCAGCCATGGCACCGGGACTAATCAAGAGACCCAGTACTTC. Translated: CASSHGTGTNQETQYF.

The rearrangement joins TRBV5-4 to TRBJ2-1; 10 bases fit TRBD1. Trimming took 3 bases from V and 7 from J; bases not matched to a gene: 10. The CDR3 covers 16 residues. The germline CDR1 and CDR2 sequences are SGHNT and YYREEE (reference sequence). The CDR3 loop reads CASSSPLRQGANEQFF. The CDR3 DNA is TGTGCCAGCAGCTCCCCGTTGCGACAGGGGGCGAATGAGCAGTTCTTC.

This chain's CDR3 is CASSDGRYAAKNIQYF. The CDR3 DNA is TGTGCCAGCAGTGACGGACGGTACGCGGCCAAAAACATTCAGTACTTC. The gene calls are TRBV25-1 and TRBJ2-4; D not certain. Germline assignment: CDR1 MGHDK and CDR2 SYGVNS. The CDR3 sequence is 16 residues long. V gave up 3 bases and J gave up 1 base, with 13 bases separating them. Looking up the rest from reference TRBV25-1 and TRBJ2-4 gives the full variable domain: EADIYQTPRYLVIGTGKKITLECSQTMGHDKMYWYQQDPGMELHLIHYSYGVNSTEKGDLSSESTVSRIRTEHFPLTLESARPSHTSQYLCASSDGRYAAKNIQYFGAGTRLSVL.

This clone was recorded once. Other DNA sequences from this sample encode an identical CDR3 as well. The rearrangement joins TRBV7-2 to TRBJ1-2; D is perhaps TRBD1 (5 bases). Germline V gene data show CDR1 as SGHTA and CDR2 as FQGNSA. V lost 4 bases and J 4 bases, leaving 10 bases between the germline ends. The CDR3 is made up of 13 amino acids. The CDR3 DNA reads as TGTGCCAGCAGCTCCACAGGCAGCTATGGCTACACCTTC. As protein: CASSSTGSYGYTF.

This clone showed up just once. The V call is TRBV29-1, the J call TRBJ2-3; tentative D call: TRBD2 (5 bases). Trimming cost V 1 base and J 0 bases, with 8 bases left between them. CDR3 size: 14 residues. Per germline, CDR1 SQVTM and CDR2 ANQGSEA. This CDR3 is CSVEGRVSTDTQYF. The DNA of the CDR3 is TGCAGCGTTGAAGGGCGGGTGAGCACAGATACGCAGTATTTT.

The chain combines TRBV7-2 with TRBJ1-2; 8 bases fit TRBD1. The CDR3 has 13 amino acids. V was clipped by 4 bases and J by 7 bases; unmatched bases: 5. The germline V gene has CDR1 SGHTA and CDR2 FQGNSA. CDR3 sequence reads: CASSSTGESGYTF. The CDR3, as DNA: TGTGCCAGCAGCTCGACAGGGGAAAGTGGCTACACCTTC.

The chain links TRBV15 to TRBJ2-5; D ambiguous. The CDR3 is 15 amino acids. V dropped 0 bases and J dropped 5 bases, with 13 bases sitting between them. Germline V gene sequence: CDR1 LNHNV, CDR2 YYDKDF (reference sequence). CDR3 in DNA: TGTGCCACCAGCAGAGACGCTAGGTCAATGGAGACCCAGTACTTC. Amino acid sequence: CATSRDARSMETQYF.

The chain uses TRBV19 and TRBJ2-2; 8 bases are a match to TRBD2. The CDR3 contains 17 residues. Germline CDR1 reads LNHDA; CDR2 reads SQIVND (reference sequence). Trimming removed 3 bases from V and 6 bases from J; junction bases left unmatched: 12. CDR3 residues: CASSILAGLRGAGELFF. The CDR3 DNA reads as TGTGCCAGTAGTATTCTAGCGGGCCTTAGGGGGGCCGGGGAGCTGTTTTTT.

The chain combines TRBV27 with TRBJ2-1; TRBD2 matches 13 bases. V dropped 4 bases and J dropped 9; count of bases not matched to a gene: 6. CDR1 MNHEY and CDR2 SMNVEV come from the germline V gene (reference sequence). The CDR3 has 15 amino acids. CDR3 coding DNA: TGTGCCAGCAGTTCGACTAGCGGGAGGCAGGGTGAGCAGTTCTTC. Its translation: CASSSTSGRQGEQFF.

The chain combines TRBV6-4 with TRBJ1-2; D is ambiguous. The CDR3 extends over 13 amino acids. Germline lookup yields CDR1 MRHNA and CDR2 SNTAGT. V gave up 2 bases and J gave up 9 bases, with 13 bases separating them. CDR3 residues: CASSDRPGDRYTF. CDR3 nucleotide sequence: TGTGCCAGCAGTGACCGCCCGGGAGATCGCTACACCTTC.

The V and J genes are TRBV7-2 and TRBJ1-6; 8 bases align to TRBD1. Germline CDR1 and CDR2: SGHTA and FQGNSA. V was pared by 5 bases and J by 10 bases, with 7 bases of the junction left unmatched. The CDR3 spans 14 residues. The CDR3 reads CASSPRTGSSPLHF. DNA for the CDR3: TGTGCCAGCAGCCCCAGGACAGGGTCCTCACCCCTCCACTTT.

The chain joins TRBV30 to TRBJ2-1, with D hard to call. The CDR3 totals 14 residues. The V gene lost 1 base and the J gene lost 7 bases, with 14 bases spanning the gap. CDR1 is GTSNPN, CDR2 SVGIG, per germline (reference sequence). As DNA, the CDR3 is TGTGCCTGGAGTGAAAGGCCGGCGAATAATGAGCAGTTCTTC. Protein: CAWSERPANNEQFF.

This chain uses TRBV3-1 (or the pseudogene TRBV3-2) with TRBJ1-6; D is undetermined. CDR3 length: 15 amino acids. The V gene's germline CDR1 is LGHDT and CDR2 YNNKEL (reference sequence). The ends were cut back, 0 bases at V and 10 bases at J, with 13 bases in the middle. Here the CDR3 reads CASSQDHIGGSPLHF. The CDR3 DNA sequence: TGTGCCAGCAGCCAAGACCACATAGGCGGCTCACCCCTCCACTTT.

The chain combines TRBV7-8 with TRBJ2-7, with D unresolved. Germline V gene data show CDR1 as SGHVS and CDR2 as FQNEAQ. V was pared by 1 base and J by 3 bases, with 13 bases between. CDR3 length equals 15 residues. The CDR3 DNA is TGTGCCAGCAGCTTAGAGCAGGCCGTGGACTACGAGCAGTACTTC. Translated: CASSLEQAVDYEQYF.

This rearrangement joins TRBV24-1 to TRBJ1-4; D not certain. V dropped 4 bases and J dropped 4 bases, with 12 bases sitting between them. The length of the CDR3 is 15 residues. Germline V gene data show CDR1 as KGHDR and CDR2 as SFDVKD. The CDR3 nucleotides are TGTGCCACCAGTGACAAGGGCAGCGTTAATGAAAAACTGTTTTTT. Translated, it gives CATSDKGSVNEKLFF.

This rearrangement joins TRBV18 to TRBJ2-3; D is tentatively TRBD1 or TRBD2 (5 bases each). The germline gives CDR1 KGHSH, CDR2 LQKENI. With 6 bases removed from V and 5 bases from J, the gap between germline ends came to 15 bases. CDR3 length: 14 residues. The DNA for the CDR3 is TGTGCCAGCTCCCTCACCCAGGGAGAAGATACGCAGTATTTT. Translated: CASSLTQGEDTQYF. The variable domain in full, completed from reference TRBV18 and TRBJ2-3, reads NAGVMQNPRHLVRRRGQEARLRCSPMKGHSHVYWYRQLPEEGLKFMVYLQKENIIDESGMPKERFSAEFPKEGPSILRIQQVVRGDSAAYFCASSLTQGEDTQYFGPGTRLTVL.

This clone was observed a single time. The chain joins TRBV11-2 to TRBJ1-1, with D possibly matching TRBD1 (5 bases). V dropped 5 bases and J dropped 5 bases, with 18 bases sitting between them. This CDR3 is built from 15 residues. In germline, CDR1 is SGHAT, CDR2 FQNNGV. The CDR3 is CASSLVLLGGTEAFF. CDR3 nucleotides: TGTGCCAGCAGCCTAGTACTGTTGGGGGGAACTGAAGCTTTCTTT.

This clone was counted once. The chain links TRBV4-2 to TRBJ1-5; no firm D call. Trimming stripped 0 bases from V and 4 bases from J, with 10 bases between. Germline CDR1 reads LGHNA; CDR2 reads YNFKEQ. The CDR3 has 15 amino acids. The CDR3 loop reads CASSQEPGENQPQHF. CDR3 DNA: TGTGCCAGCAGCCAAGAACCAGGAGAGAATCAGCCCCAGCATTTT.

The V and J genes are TRBV29-1 and TRBJ1-3; a weak D match, TRBD1 (5 bases). The V and J ends lost 6 bases and 4 bases respectively, with 13 bases between them. CDR1 and CDR2 from the germline V gene are SQVTM and ANQGSEA. CDR3 length equals 13 residues. CDR3 loop: CSVAGTVGNTIYF. The CDR3, as DNA: TGCAGCGTAGCCGGGACCGTCGGAAACACCATATATTTT.